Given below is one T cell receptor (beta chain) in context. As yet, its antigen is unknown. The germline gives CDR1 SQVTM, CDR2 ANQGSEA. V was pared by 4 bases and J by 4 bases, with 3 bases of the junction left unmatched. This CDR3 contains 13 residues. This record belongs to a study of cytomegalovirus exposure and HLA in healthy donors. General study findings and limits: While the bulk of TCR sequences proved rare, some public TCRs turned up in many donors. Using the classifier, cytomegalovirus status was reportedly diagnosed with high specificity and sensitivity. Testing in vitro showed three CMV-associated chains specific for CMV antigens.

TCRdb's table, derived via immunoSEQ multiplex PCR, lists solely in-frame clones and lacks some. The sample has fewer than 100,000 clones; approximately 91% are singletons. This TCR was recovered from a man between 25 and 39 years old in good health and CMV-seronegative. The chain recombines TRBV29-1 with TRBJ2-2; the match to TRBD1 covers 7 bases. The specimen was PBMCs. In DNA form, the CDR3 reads TGCAGCGTTGGGGGGACAGCCACCGGGGAGCTGTTTTTT. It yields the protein CSVGGTATGELFF.